The clone carrying this T cell receptor (beta chain) was picked up one time. No antigen is known for it. 60 Vbeta and 13 Jbeta primers were used in PCR. Produced via immunoSEQ multiplex PCR; TCRdb's table is partial and in-frame only. The sample yields roughly 97,000 clones, 76% seen once. Germline CDR1 reads LGHNA; CDR2 reads YNFKEQ. CDR3 length: 15 residues. With V trimmed by 1 base and J by 4 bases, 1 base remained unmatched. This sample was included in a study of cytomegalovirus exposure and HLA in healthy donors. Study-wide findings and caveats: Around 160 TCR beta chains were listed as cytomegalovirus-associated.

The origin of this receptor is a woman aged 18 to 35 in good health and CMV-seropositive. The J gene is TRBJ2-5, the V gene TRBV4-2; 12 positions match TRBD1. Material: PBMCs. The CDR3 is CASSQGDRGRETQYF. The CDR3 DNA follows: TGTGCCAGCAGCCAAGGGGACAGGGGGCGAGAGACCCAGTACTTC.